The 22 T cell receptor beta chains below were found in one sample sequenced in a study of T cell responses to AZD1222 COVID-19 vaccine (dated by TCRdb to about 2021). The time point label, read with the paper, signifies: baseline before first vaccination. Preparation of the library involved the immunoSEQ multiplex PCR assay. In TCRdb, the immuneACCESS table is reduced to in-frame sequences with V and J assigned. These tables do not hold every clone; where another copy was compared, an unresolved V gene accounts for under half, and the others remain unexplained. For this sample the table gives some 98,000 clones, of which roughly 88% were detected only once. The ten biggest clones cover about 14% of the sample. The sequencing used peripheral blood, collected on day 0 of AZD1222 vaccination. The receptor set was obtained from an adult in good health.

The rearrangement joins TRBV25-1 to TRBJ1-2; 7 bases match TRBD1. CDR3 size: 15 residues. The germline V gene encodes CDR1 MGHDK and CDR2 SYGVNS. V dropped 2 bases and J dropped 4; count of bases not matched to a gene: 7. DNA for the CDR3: TGTGCCAGCAGTGAACCCGACAGGACAGGCTATGGCTACACCTTC. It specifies CASSEPDRTGYGYTF.

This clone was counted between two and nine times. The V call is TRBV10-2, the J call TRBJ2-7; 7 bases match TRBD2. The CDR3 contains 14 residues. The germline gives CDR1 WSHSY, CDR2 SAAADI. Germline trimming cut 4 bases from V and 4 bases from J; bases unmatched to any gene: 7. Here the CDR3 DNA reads TGCGCCAGCAGTGTATGGGGGGACTATTACGAGCAGTACTTC. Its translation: CASSVWGDYYEQYF.

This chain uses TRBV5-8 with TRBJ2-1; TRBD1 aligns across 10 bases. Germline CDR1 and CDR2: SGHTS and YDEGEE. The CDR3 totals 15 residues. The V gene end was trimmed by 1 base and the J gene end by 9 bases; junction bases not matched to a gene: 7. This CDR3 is CASSLRGTGAPEQFF. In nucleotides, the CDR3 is TGTGCCAGCAGCTTGCGGGGGACAGGGGCACCTGAGCAGTTCTTC.

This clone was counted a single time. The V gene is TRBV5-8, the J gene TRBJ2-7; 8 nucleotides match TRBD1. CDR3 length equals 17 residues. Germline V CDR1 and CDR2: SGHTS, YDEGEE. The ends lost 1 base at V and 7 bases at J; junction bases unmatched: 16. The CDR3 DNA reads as TGTGCCAGCAGCTTGTGGGGAGGACAGGGAGCTTCGGGGGAGCAGTACTTC. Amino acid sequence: CASSLWGGQGASGEQYF.

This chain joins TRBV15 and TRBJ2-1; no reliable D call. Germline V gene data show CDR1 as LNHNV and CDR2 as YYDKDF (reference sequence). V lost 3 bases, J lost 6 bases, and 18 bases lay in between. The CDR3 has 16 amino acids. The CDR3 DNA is TGTGCCACCAGCAGGCCCCGCGGAACAGTGGTCAATGAGCAGTTCTTC. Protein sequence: CATSRPRGTVVNEQFF. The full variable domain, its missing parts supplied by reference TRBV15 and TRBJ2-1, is DAMVIQNPRYQVTQFGKPVTLSCSQTLNHNVMYWYQQKSSQAPKLLFHYYDKDFNNEADTPDNFQSRRPNTSFCFLDIRSPGLGDTAMYLCATSRPRGTVVNEQFFGPGTRLTVL.

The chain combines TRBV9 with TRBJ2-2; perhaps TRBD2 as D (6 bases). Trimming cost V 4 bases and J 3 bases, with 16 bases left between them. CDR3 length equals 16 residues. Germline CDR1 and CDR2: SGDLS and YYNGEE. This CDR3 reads CASSSGLPTYTGELFF. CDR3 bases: TGTGCCAGCAGCTCCGGACTACCAACTTACACCGGGGAGCTGTTTTTT.

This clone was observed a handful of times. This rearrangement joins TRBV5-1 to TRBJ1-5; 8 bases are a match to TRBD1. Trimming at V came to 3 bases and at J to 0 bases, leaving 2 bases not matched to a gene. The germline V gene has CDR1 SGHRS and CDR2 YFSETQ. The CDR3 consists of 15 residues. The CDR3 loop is CASSSTGDSNQPQHF. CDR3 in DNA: TGCGCCAGCAGCTCGACAGGGGATAGCAATCAGCCCCAGCATTTT.

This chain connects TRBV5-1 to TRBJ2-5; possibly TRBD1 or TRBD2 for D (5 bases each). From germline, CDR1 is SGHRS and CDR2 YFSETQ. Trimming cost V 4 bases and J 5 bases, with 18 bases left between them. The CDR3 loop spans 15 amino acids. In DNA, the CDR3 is TGCGCCAGCAGCGAAGGGACCCTACTGGGTGAGACCCAGTACTTC. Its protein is CASSEGTLLGETQYF.

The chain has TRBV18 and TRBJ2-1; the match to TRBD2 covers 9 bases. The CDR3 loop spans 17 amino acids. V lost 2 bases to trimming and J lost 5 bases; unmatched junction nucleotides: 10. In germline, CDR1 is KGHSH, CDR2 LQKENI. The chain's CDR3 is CASSPWPGLAGNNEQFF. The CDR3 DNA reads TGTGCCAGCTCACCATGGCCGGGGCTAGCGGGGAACAATGAGCAGTTCTTC.

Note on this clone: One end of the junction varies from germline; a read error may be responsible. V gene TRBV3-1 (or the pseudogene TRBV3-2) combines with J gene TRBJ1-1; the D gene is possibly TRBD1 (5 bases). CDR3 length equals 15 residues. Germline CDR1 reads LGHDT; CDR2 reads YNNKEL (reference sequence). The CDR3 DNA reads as TGTGCCAGCAGTCAAGGCACAGGTTACGGCACTGAAGCTTTCTTT. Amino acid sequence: CASSQGTGYGTEAFF.

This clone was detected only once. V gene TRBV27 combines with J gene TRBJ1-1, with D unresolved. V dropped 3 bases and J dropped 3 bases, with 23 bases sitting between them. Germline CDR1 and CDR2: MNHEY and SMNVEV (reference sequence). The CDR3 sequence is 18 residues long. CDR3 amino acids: CASSFSDPKGVSDTEAFF. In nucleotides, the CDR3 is TGTGCCAGCAGTTTTTCCGACCCCAAGGGAGTATCGGACACTGAAGCTTTCTTT.

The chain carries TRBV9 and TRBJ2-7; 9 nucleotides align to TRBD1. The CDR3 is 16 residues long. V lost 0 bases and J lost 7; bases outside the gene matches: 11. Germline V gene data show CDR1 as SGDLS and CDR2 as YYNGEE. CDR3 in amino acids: CASSVAIGTGLGEQYF. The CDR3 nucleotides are TGTGCCAGCAGCGTAGCGATCGGGACAGGGCTGGGGGAGCAGTACTTC.

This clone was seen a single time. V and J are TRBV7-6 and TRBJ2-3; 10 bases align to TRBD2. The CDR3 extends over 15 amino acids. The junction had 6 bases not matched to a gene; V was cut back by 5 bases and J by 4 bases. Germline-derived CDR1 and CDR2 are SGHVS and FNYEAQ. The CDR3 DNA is TGTGCCAGCAGCCCGAGCGGGGGGGTCCCAGATACGCAGTATTTT. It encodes CASSPSGGVPDTQYF.

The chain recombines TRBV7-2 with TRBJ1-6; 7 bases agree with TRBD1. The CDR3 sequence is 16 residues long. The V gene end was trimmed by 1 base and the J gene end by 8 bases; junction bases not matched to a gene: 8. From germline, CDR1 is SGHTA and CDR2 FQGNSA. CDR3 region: CASSLGRRGLDSPLHF. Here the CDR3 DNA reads TGTGCCAGCAGCTTAGGTCGAAGGGGGCTCGATTCACCCCTCCACTTT.

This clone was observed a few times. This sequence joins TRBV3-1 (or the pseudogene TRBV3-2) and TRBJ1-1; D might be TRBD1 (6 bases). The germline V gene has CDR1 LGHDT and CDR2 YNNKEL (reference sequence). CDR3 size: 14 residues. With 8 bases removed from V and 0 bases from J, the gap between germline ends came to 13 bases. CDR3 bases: TGTGCCAGCCTAGGGGGTCCGATGAACACTGAAGCTTTCTTT. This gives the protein CASLGGPMNTEAFF.

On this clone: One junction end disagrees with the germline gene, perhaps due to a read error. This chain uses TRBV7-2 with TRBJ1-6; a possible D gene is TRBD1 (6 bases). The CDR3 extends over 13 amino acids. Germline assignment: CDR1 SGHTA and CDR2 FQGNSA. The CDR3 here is CASRTLGGYGIDF. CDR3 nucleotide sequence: TGTGCCAGCAGGACTTTAGGGGGGTATGGGATTGACTTT.

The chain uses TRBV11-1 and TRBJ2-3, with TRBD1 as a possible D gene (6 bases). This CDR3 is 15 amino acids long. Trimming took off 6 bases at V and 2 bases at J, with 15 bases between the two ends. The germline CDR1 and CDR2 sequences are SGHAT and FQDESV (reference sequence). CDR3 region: CASSLSGAYTDTQYF. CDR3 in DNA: TGTGCCAGCAGTTTATCAGGGGCCTACACAGATACGCAGTATTTT. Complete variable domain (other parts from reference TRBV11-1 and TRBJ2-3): EAEVAQSPRYKITEKSQAVAFWCDPISGHATLYWYRQILGQGPELLVQFQDESVVDDSQLPKDRFSAERLKGVDSTLKIQPAELGDSAMYLCASSLSGAYTDTQYFGPGTRLTVL.

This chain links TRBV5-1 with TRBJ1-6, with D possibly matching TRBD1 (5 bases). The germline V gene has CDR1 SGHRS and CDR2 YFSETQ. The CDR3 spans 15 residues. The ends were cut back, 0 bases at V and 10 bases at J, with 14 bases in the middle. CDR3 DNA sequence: TGCGCCAGCAGCTTGGACGGGGGAGGGTGGTCACCCCTCCACTTT. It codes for CASSLDGGGWSPLHF.

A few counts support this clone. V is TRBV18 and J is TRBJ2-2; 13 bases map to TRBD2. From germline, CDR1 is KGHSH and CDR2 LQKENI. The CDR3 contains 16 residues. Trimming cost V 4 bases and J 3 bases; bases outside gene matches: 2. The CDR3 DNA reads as TGTGCCAGCTCACGAGGGACTAGCGGGGACACCGGGGAGCTGTTTTTT. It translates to CASSRGTSGDTGELFF.

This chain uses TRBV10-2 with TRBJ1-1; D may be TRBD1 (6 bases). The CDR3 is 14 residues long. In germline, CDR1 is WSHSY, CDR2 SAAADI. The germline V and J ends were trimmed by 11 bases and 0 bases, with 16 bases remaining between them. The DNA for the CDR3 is TGCGCCGGTAGGTCCGGGGGCATGAACACTGAAGCTTTCTTT. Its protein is CAGRSGGMNTEAFF.

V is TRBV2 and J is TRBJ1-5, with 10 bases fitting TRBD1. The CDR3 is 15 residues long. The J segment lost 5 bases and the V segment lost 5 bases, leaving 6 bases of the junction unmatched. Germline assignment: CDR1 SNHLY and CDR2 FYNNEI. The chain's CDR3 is CASSQRTGGHQPQHF. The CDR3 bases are TGTGCCAGCAGTCAGCGGACAGGGGGGCATCAGCCCCAGCATTTT. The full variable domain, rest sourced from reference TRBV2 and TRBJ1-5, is EPEVTQTPSHQVTQMGQEVILRCVPISNHLYFYWYRQILGQKVEFLVSFYNNEISEKSEIFDDQFSVERPDGSNFTLKIRSTKLEDSAMYFCASSQRTGGHQPQHFGDGTRLSIL.

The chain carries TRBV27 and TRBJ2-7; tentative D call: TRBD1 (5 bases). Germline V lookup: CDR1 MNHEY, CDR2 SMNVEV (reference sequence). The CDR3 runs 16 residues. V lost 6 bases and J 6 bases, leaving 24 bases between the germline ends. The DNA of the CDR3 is TGTGCCAGCAGCACCGCGGCAGGGTTAGTAATCGGCGAGCAGTACTTC. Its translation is CASSTAAGLVIGEQYF.